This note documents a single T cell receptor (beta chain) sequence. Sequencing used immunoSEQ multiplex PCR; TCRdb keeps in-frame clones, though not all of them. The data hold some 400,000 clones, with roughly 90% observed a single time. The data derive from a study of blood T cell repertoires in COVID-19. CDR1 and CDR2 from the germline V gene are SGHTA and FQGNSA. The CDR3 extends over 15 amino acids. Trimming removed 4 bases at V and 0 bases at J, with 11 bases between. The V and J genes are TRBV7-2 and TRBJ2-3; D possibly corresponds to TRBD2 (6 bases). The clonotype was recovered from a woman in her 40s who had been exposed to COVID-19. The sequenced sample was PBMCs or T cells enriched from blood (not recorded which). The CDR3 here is CASSSLAVSTDTQYF. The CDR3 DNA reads TGTGCCAGCAGCTCACTAGCAGTTAGCACAGATACGCAGTATTTT.